This TCR beta chain was retrieved from a study of graft-versus-host responses after intestinal transplantation. In the study overall: All recipients were given anti-thymocyte globulin induction, and tacrolimus and steroids were then administered for around three years.

Clones were sequenced by immunoSEQ multiplex PCR, and TCRdb holds only the in-frame ones, with some missing. The sample lists 75,000 to 100,000 clones, 80% to 85% occurring once. Study conclusions and caveats: Analysis identified GvH clones in recipient marrow, with some appearing first in ileum or blood. Clonal ratios of graft-versus-host to host-versus-graft in allografts were high for patients exhibiting graft-donor T cell macrochimerism.

This clone was observed a few times. Its target is unknown. Trimming shortened V by 5 bases and J by 7 bases, and 15 bases separated the two germline ends. Germline V lookup: CDR1 MNHNS, CDR2 SASEGT. The CDR3 has 15 amino acids. This sequence joins TRBV6-1 and TRBJ1-6, with D possibly matching TRBD1 (6 bases). Sequencing used unstimulated CD8+ T cells sorted from spleen or lymph node cells, obtained before intestinal transplant. The clonotype originates from a human donor who received an intestinal transplant. This CDR3 is CASSPQGLQNSPLHF. In DNA form, the CDR3 reads TGTGCCAGCAGTCCACAGGGATTACAGAATTCACCCCTCCACTTT.